A single sample gave rise to the 10 T cell receptor beta chains below, sequenced in a study of breast tumors, draining lymph nodes, adjacent tissues listed by TCRdb under 2016. Library preparation used multiplex PCR. Sequencing relied on an Illumina HiSeq 2000. TCRdb itself trimmed the public reads at Q25 with fastp, ran MiXCR and retained productive beta chains. CDR3 protein sequences are deduplicated, and each keeps its most common genes and DNA. In this sample the table shows about 22,000 distinct CDR3 sequences, 45% to 60% of which occur a single time. Together, the top ten hold approximately 14% of the sample. Sequenced material: breast tumor tissue. These receptor sequences come from a female donor with breast cancer. Some clones in this sample may be carry-over from other donors' samples.

The chain is built from TRBV29-1 and TRBJ2-2, with D perhaps TRBD1 or TRBD2 (5 bases each). Looked up from germline, CDR1 is SQVTM and CDR2 is ANQGSEA. CDR3 size: 16 residues. The V end was cut by 1 base, the J end by 5 bases, with 17 bases between. The CDR3: CSVEVSGRSQTGELFF. Here the CDR3 DNA reads TGCAGCGTTGAAGTCTCGGGACGGTCCCAGACCGGGGAGCTGTTTTTT.

This clonotype was seen repeatedly, ten times or more. Possible read error: a much larger clone is one base away. J is TRBJ2-4 and V is TRBV2, with a possible D match to TRBD2 (6 bases). Germline lookup yields CDR1 SNHLY and CDR2 FYNNEI. This CDR3 has 11 amino acids. The CDR3 spells CVSSEGGDEYF. In DNA, the CDR3 is TGTGTCAGCAGTGAAGGAGGGGATGAGTACTTC. Looking up the rest from reference TRBV2 and TRBJ2-4 gives the full variable domain: EPEVTQTPSHQVTQMGQEVILRCVPISNHLYFYWYRQILGQKVEFLVSFYNNEISEKSEIFDDQFSVERPDGSNFTLKIRSTKLEDSAMYFCVSSEGGDEYFGAGTRLSVL.

V usage is TRBV7-6 and J usage is TRBJ1-4, with a possible D match to TRBD1 (5 bases). With 3 bases removed from V and 4 bases from J, the gap between germline ends came to 9 bases. CDR1 is SGHVS, CDR2 FNYEAQ, per germline. This CDR3 is built from 14 residues. Here the CDR3 reads CASSFGGFNEKLFF. CDR3 DNA: TGTGCCAGCAGCTTTGGGGGTTTTAATGAAAAACTGTTTTTT.

This chain joins TRBV10-2 and TRBJ1-2; 8 bases are a match to TRBD1. This CDR3 is 14 amino acids long. Germline assignment: CDR1 WSHSY and CDR2 SAAADI. The ends lost 2 bases at V and 3 bases at J; junction bases unmatched: 2. The DNA of the CDR3 is TGCGCCAGCAGTGAGACACAGGGGGACTATGGCTACACCTTC. It translates to CASSETQGDYGYTF.

Turning to this clonotype: A much bigger clone sits one base away, suggesting this may be a read error. The chain uses TRBV6-6 and TRBJ2-2; D not resolved. The CDR3 totals 10 residues. Germline lookup yields CDR1 MNHNY and CDR2 SVGAGI (reference sequence). The CDR3 loop is CASSYNQAVF. CDR3 DNA: TGTGCCAGCAGTTACAATCAAGCTGTCTTT.

This clonotype was found many times. This chain uses TRBV14 with TRBJ2-5, with D maybe TRBD1 (6 bases). V was pared by 5 bases and J by 4 bases, with 17 bases between. Germline CDR1 and CDR2: SGHDN and FVKESK. The CDR3 contains 15 residues. The CDR3 nucleotides are TGTGCCAGCAGCTCGGATACGGGACATCGAGAGACCCAGTACTTC. Its translation is CASSSDTGHRETQYF.

The chain joins TRBV20-1 to TRBJ2-7, with 11 nucleotides matching TRBD2. Germline V gene sequence: CDR1 DFQATT, CDR2 SNEGSKA (reference sequence). V dropped 3 bases and J dropped 2; count of bases not matched to a gene: 6. There are 15 residues in the CDR3. CDR3 DNA: TGCAGTGCTAGTGTCCTAGCGGGAGGCACCTACGAGCAGTACTTC. Translation: CSASVLAGGTYEQYF.

This clonotype came up many times. Given a much more abundant clone one base away, this may be a read error. This chain links TRBV6-5 with TRBJ1-3, with D unresolved. Per germline, CDR1 MNHEY and CDR2 SVGAGI. There are 16 residues in the CDR3. DNA of the CDR3: TGTGCCAGCAGTCACTCGAGGCCGAGCTCTGGAAACACCATATATTTT. Its protein product is CASSHSRPSSGNTIYF.

This clonotype was detected only a few times. The CDR3 sequence is CASSEDTEKLFF. In nucleotides, the CDR3 is TGTGCCAGCAGCGAGGACACTGAAAAACTGTTTTTT. V gene TRBV5-5 combines with J gene TRBJ1-4, with a possible D match to TRBD1 (5 bases). This CDR3 region has 12 residues. V gave up 4 bases and J gave up 7 bases, with 8 bases separating them. Germline loops: CDR1 SGHKS, CDR2 YYEKEE (reference sequence).

The rearrangement joins TRBV2 to TRBJ2-7; weak D call: TRBD2 (5 bases). This CDR3 has 14 residues. CDR1 and CDR2 (germline): SNHLY, FYNNEI. Trimming removed 0 bases from V and 4 bases from J, with 10 bases in between. The DNA for the CDR3 is TGTGCCAGCAGTGAAGCGCTTCGGGGATACGAGCAGTACTTC. Protein product: CASSEALRGYEQYF.